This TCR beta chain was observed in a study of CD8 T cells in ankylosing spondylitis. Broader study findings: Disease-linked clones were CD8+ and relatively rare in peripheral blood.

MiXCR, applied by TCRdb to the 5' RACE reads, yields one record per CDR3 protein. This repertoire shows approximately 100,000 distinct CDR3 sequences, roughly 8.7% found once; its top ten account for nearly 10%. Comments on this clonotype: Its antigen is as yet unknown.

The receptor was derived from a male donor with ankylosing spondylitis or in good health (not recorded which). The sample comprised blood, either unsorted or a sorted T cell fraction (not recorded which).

The CDR3 DNA sequence: TGTGCCAGCAGTTTATGGGACGGGGTTGAAGCTTTCTTT. Its translation: CASSLWDGVEAFF. V gene TRBV27 combines with J gene TRBJ1-1; possible D gene TRBD1, 5 bases. With 1 base removed from V and 7 bases from J, the gap between germline ends came to 10 bases. CDR1 is MNHEY, CDR2 SMNVEV, per germline (reference sequence). CDR3 length: 13 residues.